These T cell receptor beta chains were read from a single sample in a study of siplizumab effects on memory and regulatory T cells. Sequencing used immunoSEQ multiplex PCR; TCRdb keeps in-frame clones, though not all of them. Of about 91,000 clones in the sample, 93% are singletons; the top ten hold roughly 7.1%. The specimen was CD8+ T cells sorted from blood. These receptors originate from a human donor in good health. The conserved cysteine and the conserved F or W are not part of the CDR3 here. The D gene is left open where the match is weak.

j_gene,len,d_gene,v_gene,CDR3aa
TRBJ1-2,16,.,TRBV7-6,ASSTQEAALAFVYGYT
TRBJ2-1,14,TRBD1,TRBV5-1,ASSLPGQTLDGEQF
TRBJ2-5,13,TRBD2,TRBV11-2,ASSWGAGSHETQY
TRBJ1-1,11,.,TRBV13,ASSRRGNTEAF
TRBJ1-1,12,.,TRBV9,ASSIGHPNTEAF
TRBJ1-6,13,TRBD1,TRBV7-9,ASSLTRGYNSPLH
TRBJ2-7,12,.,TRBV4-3,ASSQDRGSYEQY
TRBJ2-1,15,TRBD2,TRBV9,ASSVGGGLAINNEQF
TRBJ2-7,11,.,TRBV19,ASSINRAGEQY
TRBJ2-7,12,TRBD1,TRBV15,ATSQRQGVGEQY
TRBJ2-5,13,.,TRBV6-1,ASSETQLAQETQY
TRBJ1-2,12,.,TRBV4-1,ASSQDRGGYGYT
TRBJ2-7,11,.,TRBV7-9,ASSFGKSYEQY
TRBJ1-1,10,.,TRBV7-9,ASSLVLTEAF
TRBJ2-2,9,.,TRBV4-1,ASSQAGELF
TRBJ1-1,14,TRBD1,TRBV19,ASSIRQGEMNTEAF
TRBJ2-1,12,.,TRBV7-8,ASSLERSYNEQF
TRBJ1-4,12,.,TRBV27,ASSRQEDNEKLF
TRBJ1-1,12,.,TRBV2,ASRWTPDGAEAF
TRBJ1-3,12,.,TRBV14,ASSQVSSGNTIY
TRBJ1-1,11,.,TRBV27,ASREGVNTEAF
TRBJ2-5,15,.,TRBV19,ASSSRGDRVPQETQY
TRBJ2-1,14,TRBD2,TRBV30,AWSSETSGGSNEQF
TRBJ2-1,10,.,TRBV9,ASSVVENEQF
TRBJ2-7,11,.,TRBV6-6,ASSYQDSYEQY
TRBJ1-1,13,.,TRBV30,AWREWGNMNTEAF
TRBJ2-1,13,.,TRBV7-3,ASSPSGGPPNEQF
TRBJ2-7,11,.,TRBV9,ASSPEGGREQY
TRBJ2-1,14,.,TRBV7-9,ASRPSVGGSYNEQF
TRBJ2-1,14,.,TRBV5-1,ASSPGQGDSYNEQF
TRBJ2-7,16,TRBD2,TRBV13,ASSPPKAGGSTFSEQY
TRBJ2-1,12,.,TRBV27,ASSLMAAYNEQF
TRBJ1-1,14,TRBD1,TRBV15,ATSRDRGTAGTEAF
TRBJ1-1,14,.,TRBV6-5,ASSYSMASINTEAF
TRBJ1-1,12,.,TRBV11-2,ASSANHPMVEAF
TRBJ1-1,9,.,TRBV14,ASRTGTEAF
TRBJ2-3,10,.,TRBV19,ASSIDGDTQY
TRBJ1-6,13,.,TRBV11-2,ASSRDSQEASPLH
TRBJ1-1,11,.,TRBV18,ASSPDANTEAF
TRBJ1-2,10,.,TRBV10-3,AIRVTGDGYT
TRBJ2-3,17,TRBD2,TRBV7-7,ASSLGRDGRGIGTDTQY
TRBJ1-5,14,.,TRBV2,ASSGTLGTRNQPQH
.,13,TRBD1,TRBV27,ASSSLDRVSYEQY
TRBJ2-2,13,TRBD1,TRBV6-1,ASSPGTGSSGELF
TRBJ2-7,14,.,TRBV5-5,ASSRDRETHGREQY
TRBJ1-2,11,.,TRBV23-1,ASRPGFHYGYT
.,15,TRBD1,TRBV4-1,ASSQDPPDRGLYEQY
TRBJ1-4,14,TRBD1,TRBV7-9,ASSSPGDRVREKLF
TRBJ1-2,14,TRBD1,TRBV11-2,ASSLGARGINYGYT
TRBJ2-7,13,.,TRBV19,ASSISQLSSYEQY